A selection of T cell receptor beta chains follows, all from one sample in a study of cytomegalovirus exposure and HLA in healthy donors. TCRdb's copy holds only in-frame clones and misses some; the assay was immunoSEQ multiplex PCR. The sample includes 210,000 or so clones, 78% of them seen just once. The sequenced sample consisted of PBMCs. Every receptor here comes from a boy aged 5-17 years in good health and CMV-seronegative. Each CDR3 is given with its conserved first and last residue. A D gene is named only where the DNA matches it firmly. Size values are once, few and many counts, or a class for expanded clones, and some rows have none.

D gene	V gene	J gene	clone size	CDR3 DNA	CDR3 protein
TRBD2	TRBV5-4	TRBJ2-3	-	TGTGCCAGCAGCCCGGGACTAGCGGGAGGGTCAGATACGCAGTATTTT	CASSPGLAGGSDTQYF
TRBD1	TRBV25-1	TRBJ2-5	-	TGTGCCAGCAGTCAACCGGGACAGGGGGGAGAGACCCAGTACTTC	CASSQPGQGGETQYF
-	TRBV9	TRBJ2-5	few	TGTGCCAGCAGCGTAACCGGGGGAGTAGGAGAGACCCAGTACTTC	CASSVTGGVGETQYF
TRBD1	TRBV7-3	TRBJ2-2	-	TGTGCCAGCAGCCCCCGACAGGGGGCTAGCGGGGAGCTGTTTTTT	CASSPRQGASGELFF
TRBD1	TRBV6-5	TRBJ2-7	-	TGTGCCAGCAGTGTACAGGGGATCGGATACGAGCAGTACTTC	CASSVQGIGYEQYF
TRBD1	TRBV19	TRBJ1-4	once	TGTGCCAGTAGTGTGACAGGGCGGCGGGAAAAACTGTTTTTT	CASSVTGRREKLFF
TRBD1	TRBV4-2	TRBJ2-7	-	TGTGCCAGCAGCCCAGAGGGGACAGGGGGCTCCTACGAGCAGTACTTC	CASSPEGTGGSYEQYF
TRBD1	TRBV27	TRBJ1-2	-	TGTGCCAGCAGTGAGAACAGGGGGCGGGTTTGGGATGGCTACACCTTC	CASSENRGRVWDGYTF
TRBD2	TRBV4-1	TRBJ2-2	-	TGCGCCAGCACCACTCTTCTAGCGGGAGGGCTGGGGGAGCTGTTTTTT	CASTTLLAGGLGELFF
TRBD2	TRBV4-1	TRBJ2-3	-	TGCGCCAGCAGCCAAGAACGAATGGGACTAGCGGGAGGAACAGATACGCAGTATTTT	CASSQERMGLAGGTDTQYF
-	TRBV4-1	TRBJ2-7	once	TGCGCCAGCAGCCATCCAACGGGAGCCCAATACGAGCAGTACTTC	CASSHPTGAQYEQYF
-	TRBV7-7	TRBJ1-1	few	TGTGCTAGCAGCTACGCCCACGGGTGGAGGACTGAAGCTTTCTTT	CASSYAHGWRTEAFF
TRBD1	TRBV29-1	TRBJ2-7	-	TGCAGCGTGGGCCCGGGACAGGGGATTGGGGAGCAGTACTTC	CSVGPGQGIGEQYF
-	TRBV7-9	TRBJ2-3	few	TGTGCCAGCAGCTTAGCCTTCATTGAGACGGGTACGCAGTATTTT	CASSLAFIETGTQYF
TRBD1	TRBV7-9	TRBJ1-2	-	TGTGCCAGCAGCGACGGACAGGGACTGGCGTATGGCTACACCTTC	CASSDGQGLAYGYTF
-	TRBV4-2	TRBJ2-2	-	TGTGCCAGCAGCCAAGGCGGGCCTGCCGGGCGGGAGCTGTTTTTT	CASSQGGPAGRELFF
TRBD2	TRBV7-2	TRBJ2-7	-	TGTGCCAGCAGCTTAGTTTCAGCGGGGGGTGTCTACGAGCAGTACTTC	CASSLVSAGGVYEQYF
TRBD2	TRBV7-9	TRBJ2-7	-	TGTGCCAGCAGCTCGGGACTAGCGGGGGGATCCCCCTCCTACGAGCAGTACTTC	CASSSGLAGGSPSYEQYF
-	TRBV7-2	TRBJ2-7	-	TGTGCCAGCAGCTTAGCAGGGGGGGGCTTTTACGAGCAGTACTTC	CASSLAGGGFYEQYF
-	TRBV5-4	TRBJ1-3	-	TGTGCCAGCAGCTTCAGGGGAAACACCATATATTTT	CASSFRGNTIYF
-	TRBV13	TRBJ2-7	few	TGTGCCAGCAGCTTAGCGACATCCTACGAGCAGTACTTC	CASSLATSYEQYF
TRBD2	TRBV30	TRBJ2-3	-	TGTGCCTGGAGTGTAATGGCTAGCGGGGCGGTGGAAGATACGCAGTATTTT	CAWSVMASGAVEDTQYF
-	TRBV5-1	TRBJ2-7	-	TGCGCCAGCAGCCCGGGAGTCTCCTACTCCTACGAGCAGTACTTC	CASSPGVSYSYEQYF
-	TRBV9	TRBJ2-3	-	TGTGCCAGCAGCGTGGATTTACCGGGAGGCACAGATACGCAGTATTTT	CASSVDLPGGTDTQYF
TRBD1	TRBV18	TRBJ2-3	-	TGTGCCAGCTCACTGGGACAGGGCACAGATACGCAGTATTTT	CASSLGQGTDTQYF
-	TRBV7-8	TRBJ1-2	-	TGTGCCAGCAGCTTACTGCTGGAGCAAAGGGGCAGTGGCTACACCTTC	CASSLLLEQRGSGYTF
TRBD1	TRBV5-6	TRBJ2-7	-	TGTGCCAGCAGCTGGGGGACAGGGGTAAGCGAGCAGTACTTC	CASSWGTGVSEQYF
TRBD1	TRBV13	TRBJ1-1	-	TGTGCCAGCAGCAAGGGACAGGGGTGGACTGAAGCTTTCTTT	CASSKGQGWTEAFF
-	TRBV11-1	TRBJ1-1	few	TGTGCCAGCATCGAACAGGGAGGGCGGATGAACACTGAAGCTTTCTTT	CASIEQGGRMNTEAFF
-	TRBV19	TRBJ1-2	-	TGTGCCAGTAGTTTGTCTATGAGTCGGGGCTACACCTTC	CASSLSMSRGYTF
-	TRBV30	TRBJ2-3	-	TGTGCCTGGAGTGTACTTCTAAACCGTTACCTCACAGATACGCAGTATTTT	CAWSVLLNRYLTDTQYF
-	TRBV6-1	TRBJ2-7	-	TGTGCCAGCAGACCTTGGGACACTCCCTACGAGCAGTACTTC	CASRPWDTPYEQYF
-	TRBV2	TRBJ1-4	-	TGTGCCAGCAGGGCGGATTCAACTAATGAAAAACTGTTTTTT	CASRADSTNEKLFF
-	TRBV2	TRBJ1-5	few	TGTGCCAGCAGGGACAGCCCTTATAGCAATCAGCCCCAGCATTTT	CASRDSPYSNQPQHF
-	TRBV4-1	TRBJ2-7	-	TGCGCCAGCAGCCAAGAGGACGGGGCGGGGTTTGGCTACGAGCAGTACTTC	CASSQEDGAGFGYEQYF
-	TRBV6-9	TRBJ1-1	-	TGTGCCAGCAGTTATTCATCAAACATCAGGGGCTCATCAGCTTTCTTT	CASSYSSNIRGSSAFF
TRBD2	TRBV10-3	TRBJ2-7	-	TGTGCCATCAGGGGGCAACTAGCGGGGGGCAGCTACGAGCAGTACTTC	CAIRGQLAGGSYEQYF
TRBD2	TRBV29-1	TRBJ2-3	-	TGCAGCGTTATACTAGCGGGGGGGGGCACAGATACGCAGTATTTT	CSVILAGGGTDTQYF
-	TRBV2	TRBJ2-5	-	TGTGCCAGCAGTTCGACTAGAGAACAGACCCAGTACTTC	CASSSTREQTQYF
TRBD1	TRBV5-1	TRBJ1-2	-	TGCGCCAGCAGCTGGGGGACAGGGGCCAACTATGGCTACACCTTC	CASSWGTGANYGYTF
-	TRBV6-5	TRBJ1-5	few	TGTGCCAGCAGCTACTCTCCAGGGTTTGGGCAGCCCCAGCATTTT	CASSYSPGFGQPQHF
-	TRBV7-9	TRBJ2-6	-	TGTGCCAGCAGCTTAGCCGGCTCTGGGGCCAACGTCCTGACTTTC	CASSLAGSGANVLTF
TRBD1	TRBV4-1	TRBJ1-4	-	TGCGCCAGCAGCCATGTACAGGGGGCGGGTGAAAAACTGTTTTTT	CASSHVQGAGEKLFF
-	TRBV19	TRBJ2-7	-	TGTGCCAGTAGTATAGACAGCGGCTACGAGCAGTACTTC	CASSIDSGYEQYF
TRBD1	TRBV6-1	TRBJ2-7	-	TGTGCCAGCACGGGGGACAGGGTATACGAGCAGTACTTC	CASTGDRVYEQYF
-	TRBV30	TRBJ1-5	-	TGTGCCTGGAGTGTCCCGGACACTCAGCCCCAGCATTTT	CAWSVPDTQPQHF
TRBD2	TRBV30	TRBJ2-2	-	TGTGCCTTGAGTCCTAGCGGGAGTATGGCGGAGCTGTTTTTT	CALSPSGSMAELFF
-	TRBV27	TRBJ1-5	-	TGTGCCAGCAGTTTGATAGGGGTCAATCAGCCCCAGCATTTT	CASSLIGVNQPQHF
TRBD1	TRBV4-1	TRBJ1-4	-	TGCGCCAGCAGACCAAGGACAGGGAATGAAAAACTGTTTTTT	CASRPRTGNEKLFF
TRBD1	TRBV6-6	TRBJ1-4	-	TGTGCCAGCACCCTGACAGGGGGCTCAGGAGAAAAACTGTTTTTT	CASTLTGGSGEKLFF